This TCR beta chain derives from a study of CD8+ T cells in alopecia areata. Whole-study results and caveats: Mice showed TCR sharing more clearly than patients did, possibly owing to HLA. There were also resident alphabeta T cells of normal skin sequenced in scalp samples.

Documented treatment: oral pan-JAK inhibitor, 5-10 mg twice daily. Collection of lesional scalp punch biopsies and peripheral blood was performed in alopecia areata patients. Researchers picked out CD4+ and CD8+ T cells from PBMCs by sorting. cDNA serving as the sequencing template came from extracted, reverse transcribed RNA. Sequencing used immunoSEQ multiplex PCR; TCRdb keeps in-frame clones, though not all of them. The sample yields over 150,000 clones, approximately 56% seen once. The V end was cut by 10 bases, the J end by 7 bases, with 22 bases between. Germline CDR1 reads LNHDA; CDR2 reads SQIVND (reference sequence). The CDR3 consists of 14 residues. This clone was detected once. Its antigen is not known.

The receptor was isolated from a human donor with alopecia areata. Sequenced material: CD4+ T cells sorted from blood, taken at week 4, from a patient treated with tofacitinib. The chain combines TRBV19 with TRBJ1-2, with D perhaps TRBD1 (5 bases). CDR3 bases: TGTGCCACCGATAGGGGAGGAGCCCCTCCTGGCTACACCTTC. It yields the protein CATDRGGAPPGYTF.